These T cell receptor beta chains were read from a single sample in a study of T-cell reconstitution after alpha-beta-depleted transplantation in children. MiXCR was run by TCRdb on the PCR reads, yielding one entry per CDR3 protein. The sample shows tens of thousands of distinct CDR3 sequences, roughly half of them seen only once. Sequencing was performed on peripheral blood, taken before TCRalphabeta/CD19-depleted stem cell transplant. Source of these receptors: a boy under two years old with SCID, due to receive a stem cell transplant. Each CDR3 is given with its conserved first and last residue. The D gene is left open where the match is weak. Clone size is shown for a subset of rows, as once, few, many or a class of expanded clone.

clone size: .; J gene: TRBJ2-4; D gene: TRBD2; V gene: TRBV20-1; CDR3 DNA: TGCAGTGCTCTTAGCGGGGATTCGGCCAAAAACATTCAGTACTTC; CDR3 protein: CSALSGDSAKNIQYF
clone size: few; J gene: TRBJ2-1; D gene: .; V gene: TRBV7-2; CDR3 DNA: TGTGCCAGCAGCTTAGTGTTGGACAATGAGCAGTTCTTC; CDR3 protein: CASSLVLDNEQFF
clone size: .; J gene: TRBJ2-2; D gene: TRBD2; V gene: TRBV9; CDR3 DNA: TGTGCCAGCAGCGTAGCAGGAACGGGGGGATACACCGGGGAGCTGTTTTTT; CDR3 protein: CASSVAGTGGYTGELFF
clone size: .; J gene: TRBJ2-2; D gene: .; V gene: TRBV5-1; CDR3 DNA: TGCGCCAGCAGCTTGCTCGACCAAAACACCGGGGAGCTGTTTTTT; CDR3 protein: CASSLLDQNTGELFF
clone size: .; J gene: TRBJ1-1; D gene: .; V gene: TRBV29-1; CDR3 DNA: TGCAGCGTTGAATACACTGAAGCTTTCTTT; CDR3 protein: CSVEYTEAFF
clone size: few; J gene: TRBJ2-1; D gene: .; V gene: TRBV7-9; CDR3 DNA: TGTGCCAGCAGCTCCCCCGAGGGGCCGGAGCAGTTCTTC; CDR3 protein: CASSSPEGPEQFF
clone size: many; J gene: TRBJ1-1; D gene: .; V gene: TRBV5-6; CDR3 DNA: TGTGCCAGCAGCCGCTGGACCCTCAAGAACACTGAAGCTTTCTTT; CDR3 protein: CASSRWTLKNTEAFF
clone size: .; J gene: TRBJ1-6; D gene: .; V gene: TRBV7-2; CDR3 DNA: TGTGCCAGCAGCCACCGGGTTCGGGACCTCCACTTT; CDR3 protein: CASSHRVRDLHF
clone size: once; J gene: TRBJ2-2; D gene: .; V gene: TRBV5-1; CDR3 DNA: TGCGCCAGCAGCTTCGGGACACCGGGGGCCGGGGAGCTGTTTTTT; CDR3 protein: CASSFGTPGAGELFF
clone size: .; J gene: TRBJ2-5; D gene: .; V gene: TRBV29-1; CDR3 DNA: TGCAGCGTTGAAGGGGTCCAAGAGACCCAGTACTTC; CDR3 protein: CSVEGVQETQYF
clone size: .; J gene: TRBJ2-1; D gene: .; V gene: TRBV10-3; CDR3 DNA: TGTGCCTCCCGAACCGTTGACAATGAGCAGTTCTTC; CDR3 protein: CASRTVDNEQFF
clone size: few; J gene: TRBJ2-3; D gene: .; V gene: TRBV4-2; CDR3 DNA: TGTGCCAGCAGCCACCGACTCCTTAGCACAGATACGCAGTATTTT; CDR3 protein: CASSHRLLSTDTQYF
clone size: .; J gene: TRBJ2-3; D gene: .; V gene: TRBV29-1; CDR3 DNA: TGCAGCGTTGACTGGACGGATACGCAGTATTTT; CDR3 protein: CSVDWTDTQYF
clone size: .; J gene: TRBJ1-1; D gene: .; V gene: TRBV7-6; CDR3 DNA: TGTGCCAGCAGCTCTAGAACGACGGGGAACACTGAAGCTTTCTTT; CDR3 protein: CASSSRTTGNTEAFF
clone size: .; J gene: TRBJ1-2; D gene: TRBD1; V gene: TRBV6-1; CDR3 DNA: TGTGCCAGCGGACAGGGGACGGCCTATGGCTACACCTTC; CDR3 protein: CASGQGTAYGYTF
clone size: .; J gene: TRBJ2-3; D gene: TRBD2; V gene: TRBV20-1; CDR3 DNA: TGCAGTGCTAGAGAAAGCGGGGGAAGGTATACGCAGTATTTT; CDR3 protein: CSARESGGRYTQYF
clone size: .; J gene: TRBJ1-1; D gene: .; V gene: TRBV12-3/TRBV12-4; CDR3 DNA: TGTGCCAGCAGTCCGACATACGTGGGGACTGAAGCTTTCTTT; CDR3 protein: CASSPTYVGTEAFF
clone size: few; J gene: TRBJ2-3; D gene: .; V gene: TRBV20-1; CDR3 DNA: TGCAGTGCTAGGTTTCTAGGGGGAAGCACAGATACGCAGTATTTT; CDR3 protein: CSARFLGGSTDTQYF
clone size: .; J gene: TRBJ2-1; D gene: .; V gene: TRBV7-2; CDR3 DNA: TGTGCCAGCAGCGTACGGGATGAGCAGTTCTTC; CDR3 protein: CASSVRDEQFF
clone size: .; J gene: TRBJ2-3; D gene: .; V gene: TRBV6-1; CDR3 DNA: TGTGCCAGCAGTGACAAAGCCTTAATCTGGGATACGCAGTATTTT; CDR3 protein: CASSDKALIWDTQYF
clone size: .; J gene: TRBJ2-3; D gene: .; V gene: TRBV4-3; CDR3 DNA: TGCGCCAGCAGCCAAGATTGGGGGGTCGGCGGACAAAGCACAGATACGCAGTATTTT; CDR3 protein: CASSQDWGVGGQSTDTQYF
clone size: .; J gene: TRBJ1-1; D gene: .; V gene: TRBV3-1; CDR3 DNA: TGTGCCAGCAGCCAAGGGACGGTGAACACTGAAGCTTTCTTT; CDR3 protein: CASSQGTVNTEAFF
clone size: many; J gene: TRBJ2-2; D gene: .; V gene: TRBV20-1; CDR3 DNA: TGCAGTGCTGGGGCCGGGACCGAGTATCAAGTCGGGGAGCTGTTTTTT; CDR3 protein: CSAGAGTEYQVGELFF
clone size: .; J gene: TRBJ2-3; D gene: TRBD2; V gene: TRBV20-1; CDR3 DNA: TGCAGTGCTAATCAATTCGGGGGGGCCACCAACACAGATACGCAGTATTTT; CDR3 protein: CSANQFGGATNTDTQYF
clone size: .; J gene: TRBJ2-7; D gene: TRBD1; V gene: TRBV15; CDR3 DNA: TGTGCCACCAGCAGAGATAAGCACAGGGGGGTCGAGCAGTACTTC; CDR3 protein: CATSRDKHRGVEQYF
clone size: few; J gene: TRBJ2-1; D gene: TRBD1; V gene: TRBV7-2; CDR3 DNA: TGTGCCAGCAGCTCCGGGACAGGAGGGGATGAGCAGTTCTTC; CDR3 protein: CASSSGTGGDEQFF
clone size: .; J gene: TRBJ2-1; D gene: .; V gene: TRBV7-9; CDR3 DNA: TGTGCCAGCAGCTCCGAGGGATCCCCAATTCAGTTCTTC; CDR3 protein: CASSSEGSPIQFF
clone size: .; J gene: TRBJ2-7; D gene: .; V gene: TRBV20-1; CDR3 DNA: TGCAGTGCGTCAACCCCGGGGGGCGGGGGACTCTACGAGCAGTACTTC; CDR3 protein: CSASTPGGGGLYEQYF
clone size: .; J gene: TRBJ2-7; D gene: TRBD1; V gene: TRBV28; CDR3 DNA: TGTGCCAGCGTATCCGGGACAGGCAGCTCCTACGAGCAGTACTTC; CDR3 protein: CASVSGTGSSYEQYF
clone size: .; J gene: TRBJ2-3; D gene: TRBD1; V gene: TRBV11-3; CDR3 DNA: TGTGCCAGCAGCTTAGCCTCATCCGGGACAGGCACAGATACGCAGTATTTT; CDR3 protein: CASSLASSGTGTDTQYF
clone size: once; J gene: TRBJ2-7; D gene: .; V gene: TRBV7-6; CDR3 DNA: TGTGCCAGCAGCTTTTCGTCGGGGGAAGGAGAGCAGTACTTC; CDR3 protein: CASSFSSGEGEQYF
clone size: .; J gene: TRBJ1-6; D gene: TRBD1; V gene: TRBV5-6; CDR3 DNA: TGTGCCAGCAGTCAGGACAGGGGTTATTCACCCCTCCACTTT; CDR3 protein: CASSQDRGYSPLHF
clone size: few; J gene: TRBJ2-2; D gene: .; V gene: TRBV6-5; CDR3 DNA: TGTGCCAGCAGTTACTCGGACAGCACCGGGGAGCTGTTTTTT; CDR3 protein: CASSYSDSTGELFF
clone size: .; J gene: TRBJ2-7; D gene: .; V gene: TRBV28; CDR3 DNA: TGTGCCACCACCGTTGTAACCAAATCCTACGAGCAGTACTTC; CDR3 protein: CATTVVTKSYEQYF
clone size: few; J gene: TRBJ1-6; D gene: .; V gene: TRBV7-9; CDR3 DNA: TGTGCCAGCAGCGGTAGGGTTGGTAATTCACCCCTCCACTTT; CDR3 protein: CASSGRVGNSPLHF
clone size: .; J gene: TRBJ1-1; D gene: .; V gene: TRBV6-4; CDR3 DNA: TGTGCCAGCAGTGACTCAGGAGGGACGTCTGAAGCTTTCTTT; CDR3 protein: CASSDSGGTSEAFF
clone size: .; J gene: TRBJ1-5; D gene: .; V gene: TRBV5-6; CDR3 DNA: TGTGCCAGCAGCTTCGGAGGCCAGAATCAGCCCCAGCATTTT; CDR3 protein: CASSFGGQNQPQHF
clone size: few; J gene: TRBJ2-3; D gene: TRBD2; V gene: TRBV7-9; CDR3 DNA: TGTGCCAGCAGCTTAGGGACTAGCGGAACTAGCACAGATACGCAGTATTTT; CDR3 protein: CASSLGTSGTSTDTQYF
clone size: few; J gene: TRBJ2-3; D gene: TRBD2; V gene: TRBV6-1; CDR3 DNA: TGTGCCAGCAGTGAAACTTGGACGGGGGGGCCGACGGATACGCAGTATTTT; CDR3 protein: CASSETWTGGPTDTQYF
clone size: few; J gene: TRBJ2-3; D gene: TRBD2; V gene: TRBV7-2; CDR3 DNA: TGTGCCAGCAGCTCCGGGGGGGTAGGAGATACGCAGTATTTT; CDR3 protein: CASSSGGVGDTQYF
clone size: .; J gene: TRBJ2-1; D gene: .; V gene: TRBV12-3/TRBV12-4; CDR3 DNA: TGTGCCAGCAGCCTGGGGCCTAACAATGAGCAGTTCTTC; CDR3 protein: CASSLGPNNEQFF